Sequencing of this T cell receptor (beta chain) was carried out in a study of blood T cells in healthy people across ages. This CDR3 region has 15 residues. V lost 3 bases and J 1 base, leaving 12 bases between the germline ends. From germline, CDR1 is SGHVS and CDR2 FNYEAQ. PBMCs numbering at least 7 million were isolated per sample. Comments on this clonotype: The antigen remains unidentified.

Sample-barcoded 5' priming and a J-beta primer mix drove a second PCR of roughly 6 to 12 cycles. Through a template-switch adaptor with 12 random nucleotides, each cDNA molecule received a tag. TCRdb itself ran the 5' RACE reads through MiXCR, one entry per CDR3 protein. The table includes roughly 800,000 distinct CDR3 sequences, about 62% detected once. Study conclusions and caveats: TCR beta diversity correlated strongly with naive T cell percentage. It was not known whether donors were CMV positive (a possible confounder of expanded clonotype changes).

This clonotype was sampled from a man aged 25 to 45 in good health. Sequencing used blood. This rearrangement joins TRBV7-6 to TRBJ2-5; D remains unclear. Here the CDR3 DNA reads TGTGCCAGCAGCTTGGGTGATGGAATCCAAGAGACCCAGTACTTC. This codes for CASSLGDGIQETQYF. The full variable domain, rest sourced from reference TRBV7-6 and TRBJ2-5, is GAGVSQSPRYKVTKRGQDVALRCDPISGHVSLYWYRQALGQGPEFLTYFNYEAQQDKSGLPNDRFSAERPEGSISTLTIQRTEQRDSAMYRCASSLGDGIQETQYFGPGTRLLVL.